The 17 T cell receptor beta chains below were found in one sample sequenced in a study of control samples from healthy donors and cancer patients. TCRdb's table, derived via immunoSEQ multiplex PCR, lists solely in-frame clones and lacks some. In the table there are more than 25,000 clones, roughly 95% of which are singletons. Sequencing used blood. All receptors come from a man in his sixties in good health.

The V call is TRBV6-2 or TRBV6-3, the J call TRBJ2-1; perhaps TRBD1 as D (6 bases). The CDR3 runs to 17 residues. V dropped 0 bases and J dropped 0 bases, with 12 bases sitting between them. Germline V gene sequence: CDR1 MNHEY, CDR2 SVGEGT. The CDR3 nucleotides are TGTGCCAGCAGTTACTCCAGAGGACAGTACTCCTACAATGAGCAGTTCTTC. Translation: CASSYSRGQYSYNEQFF.

V is TRBV19 and J is TRBJ1-5; D perhaps matches TRBD1 (6 bases). The CDR3 has 16 residues. Germline CDR1 reads LNHDA; CDR2 reads SQIVND (reference sequence). V lost 1 base and J 1 base, leaving 11 bases between the germline ends. CDR3 residues: CASSIGSGQSNQPQHF. The CDR3 DNA reads as TGTGCCAGTAGTATAGGCAGCGGACAGAGCAATCAGCCCCAGCATTTT.

This chain uses TRBV6-5 with TRBJ2-7; D unresolved. Germline assignment: CDR1 MNHEY and CDR2 SVGAGI. V lost 3 bases to trimming and J lost 0 bases, with 12 bases between them. The CDR3 consists of 15 residues. The CDR3 region is CASSYLGPPSYEQYF. For the CDR3, the DNA is TGTGCCAGCAGTTATCTAGGGCCCCCCTCCTACGAGCAGTACTTC.

For this clone: The CDR3 ends on some other residue instead of the conserved phenylalanine or tryptophan, so this is likely a read error. The genes are TRBV27 and TRBJ1-2, with TRBD1 as a possible D gene (5 bases). V lost 3 bases and J 7 bases, leaving 9 bases between the germline ends. This CDR3 contains 12 residues. The V gene's germline CDR1 is MNHEY and CDR2 SMNVEV (reference sequence). CDR3 amino acids: CASSFSGSGYTL. The CDR3, as DNA: TGTGCCAGCAGTTTCTCAGGGAGTGGCTACACCCTC.

The V call is TRBV6-5, the J call TRBJ2-3, with D maybe TRBD2 (7 bases). There are 14 residues in the CDR3. The germline V gene has CDR1 MNHEY and CDR2 SVGAGI. The V and J ends lost 6 bases and 2 bases respectively, with 12 bases between them. DNA for the CDR3: TGTGCCAGCAGGGGCGGGGGCACCACAGATACGCAGTATTTT. Its protein is CASRGGGTTDTQYF.

This clone has only a few counts. The rearrangement joins TRBV19 to TRBJ2-6; either TRBD1 or TRBD2 may supply D (5 bases each). Germline lookup yields CDR1 LNHDA and CDR2 SQIVND (reference sequence). Trimming cost V 1 base and J 0 bases, with 16 bases left between them. This CDR3 comprises 19 residues. CDR3 bases: TGTGCCAGTAGTATAGGTGGGGCCGGAGGAATCTCTGGGGCCAACGTCCTGACTTTC. Its protein is CASSIGGAGGISGANVLTF.

The chain links TRBV7-2 to TRBJ2-7; the D gene could be TRBD1 or TRBD2 (6 bases each). The CDR3 has 15 residues. V gave up 1 base and J gave up 2 bases, with 12 bases separating them. CDR1 is SGHTA, CDR2 FQGNSA, per germline. The CDR3 nucleotides are TGTGCCAGCAGCTTAGTTCAAGGGGGGACCTACGAGCAGTACTTC. This translates into CASSLVQGGTYEQYF.

For this clone: Germline is not matched at one junction end, which may reflect a read error. The chain combines TRBV18 with TRBJ1-1; D might be TRBD1 (6 bases). Germline CDR1 reads KGHSH; CDR2 reads LQKENI. CDR3 length equals 14 residues. As DNA, the CDR3 is TGTACCAGCTCACCAAATGGGGGCGGCACTGAAGCTTTCTTT. Translation gives CTSSPNGGGTEAFF.

This rearrangement joins TRBV6-2 or TRBV6-3 to TRBJ1-2; TRBD1 agrees at 7 bases. Trimming removed 3 bases from V and 4 bases from J; junction bases left unmatched: 8. Germline CDR1 MNHEY, CDR2 SVGEGT. The CDR3 is made up of 15 amino acids. CDR3 protein: CASSYSGTAIYGYTF. Here the CDR3 DNA reads TGTGCCAGCAGTTATTCCGGGACAGCCATCTATGGCTACACCTTC.

This rearrangement joins TRBV18 to TRBJ1-1; TRBD1 matches at 8 bases. In germline, CDR1 is KGHSH, CDR2 LQKENI. V trimming: 6 bases; J trimming: 6 bases; junction bases outside the gene matches: 6. This CDR3 spans 13 amino acids. The CDR3 here is CASSPGQVSEAFF. The CDR3 DNA reads TGTGCCAGCTCCCCGGGACAGGTGTCTGAAGCTTTCTTT.

This clone showed up just once. The V gene is TRBV5-1, the J gene TRBJ2-5; D gene unclear. The CDR3 is 14 amino acids. The V and J ends lost 0 bases and 4 bases respectively, with 10 bases between them. The germline V gene encodes CDR1 SGHRS and CDR2 YFSETQ. CDR3: CASSLAGRGETQYF. In nucleotides, the CDR3 is TGCGCCAGCAGCTTGGCCGGTCGAGGAGAGACCCAGTACTTC.

The chain links TRBV5-1 to TRBJ2-7; 8 bases map to TRBD1. The germline V gene encodes CDR1 SGHRS and CDR2 YFSETQ. The CDR3 extends over 15 amino acids. The V segment lost 0 bases and the J segment 4 bases; nucleotides outside the gene matches: 6. DNA of the CDR3: TGCGCCAGCAGCTTGGACAGCGGACAGGGTTACGAGCAGTACTTC. Its translation is CASSLDSGQGYEQYF.

This chain connects TRBV12-3 or TRBV12-4 to TRBJ1-2; 8 bases align to TRBD1. Losses at the gene ends were 7 bases for V and 4 bases for J; bases not matched to a gene: 2. The CDR3 has 12 amino acids. The CDR3 is CASTQGAYGYTF. The DNA for the CDR3 is TGTGCCAGCACCCAGGGGGCCTATGGCTACACCTTC.

The rearrangement links TRBV7-2 to TRBJ2-1; TRBD2 is a possible D gene (6 bases). This CDR3 region has 15 residues. The germline CDR1 and CDR2 sequences are SGHTA and FQGNSA. V was trimmed by 2 bases and J by 6 bases, leaving 14 bases between them. Here the CDR3 reads CASSLSFGGGNEQFF. CDR3 nucleotide sequence: TGTGCCAGCAGCTTAAGTTTCGGGGGAGGCAATGAGCAGTTCTTC.

The gene calls are TRBV4-1 and TRBJ2-1, with TRBD2 matching over 8 bases. Trimming removed 6 bases from V and 4 bases from J; junction bases left unmatched: 2. This CDR3 comprises 13 residues. From germline, CDR1 is MGHRA and CDR2 YSYEKL. CDR3 coding DNA: TGCGCCAGCAGGCGGGGGGAATACAATGAGCAGTTCTTC. Its translation: CASRRGEYNEQFF.

This rearrangement joins TRBV9 to TRBJ1-1; no clear D. The V end lost 0 bases, the J end lost 1 base, and 10 bases lay between the germline ends. The V gene's germline CDR1 is SGDLS and CDR2 YYNGEE. This CDR3 has 15 residues. The CDR3 spells CASSVVSAGNTEAFF. The CDR3 DNA is TGTGCCAGCAGCGTAGTTTCTGCGGGGAACACTGAAGCTTTCTTT. The full variable domain, in which reference TRBV9 and TRBJ1-1 provide the parts outside the CDR3, is DSGVTQTPKHLITATGQRVTLRCSPRSGDLSVYWYQQSLDQGLQFLIQYYNGEERAKGNILERFSAQQFPDLHSELNLSSLELGDSALYFCASSVVSAGNTEAFFGQGTRLTVV.

This sequence joins TRBV28 and TRBJ2-7; D tentatively reads TRBD1 or TRBD2 (5 bases each). The V end lost 5 bases, the J end lost 6 bases, and 11 bases lay between the germline ends. The CDR3 contains 12 residues. Germline V gene data show CDR1 as MDHEN and CDR2 as SYDVKM. The CDR3 here is CASSILGREQYF. The DNA of the CDR3 is TGTGCCAGCAGTATACTGGGACGCGAGCAGTACTTC. The variable domain in full, completed from reference TRBV28 and TRBJ2-7, reads DVKVTQSSRYLVKRTGEKVFLECVQDMDHENMFWYRQDPGLGLRLIYFSYDVKMKEKGDIPEGYSVSREKKERFSLILESASTNQTSMYLCASSILGREQYFGPGTRLTVT.